This T cell receptor (beta chain) was captured in a study of shared clonotypes between healthy human individuals. Study-wide findings and caveats: Genetic and exposure-history diversity was limited by the few donors. It was expected that sequencing depth would affect clonotype sharing among donors.

Of note for this clone: What it recognizes is unknown.

The V end lost 7 bases, the J end lost 3 bases, and 17 bases lay between the germline ends. This CDR3 comprises 15 residues. The V gene's germline CDR1 is SGHRS and CDR2 YFSETQ. Caucasian adults living in Nashville, Tennessee, provided all samples. In the CD4+ fraction, cells were divided into CD45RA+ naive and CD45RA-negative memory subsets. The protocol was immunoSEQ multiplex PCR, while the TCRdb copy is restricted to in-frame clones and leaves out a portion. The sample records a few million clones, approximately 92% being singletons. This clonotype originated in a man younger than 30 in good health. Sequencing was carried out using naive CD4+ T cells sorted from blood. Subset in this sample: CD45RA+ positively selected. This sequence joins TRBV5-1 and TRBJ2-1, with D perhaps given as TRBD1 or TRBD2 (6 bases each). The CDR3 bases are TGCGCCAGCCTCCCGGGGGACACGTACTACAATGAGCAGTTCTTC. It codes for CASLPGDTYYNEQFF. Supplemented by reference TRBV5-1 and TRBJ2-1, the full variable domain reads KAGVTQTPRYLIKTRGQQVTLSCSPISGHRSVSWYQQTPGQGLQFLFEYFSETQRNKGNFPGRFSGRQFSNSRSEMNVSTLELGDSALYLCASLPGDTYYNEQFFGPGTRLTVL.